A selection of T cell receptor beta chains follows, all from one sample in a study of identical twins. TCRdb re-called the 5' RACE reads through MiXCR, storing one row per CDR3 protein. The sample has 600,000 to 850,000 distinct CDR3 sequences; approximately 18% are singletons. A further study also used this sample, focusing on T cells expressing NK-cell markers.

Sequencing was done on a sample of PBMCs. All receptors derive from a woman aged 18-35 years in good health. Both conserved end residues are part of each CDR3. The D gene is left open where the match is weak. Only part of the rows carry a size: once, few, many, or a class if the clone is expanded.

v_gene	d_gene	j_gene	abundance	CDR3aa	CDR3nt
TRBV7-2	TRBD2	TRBJ2-7	.	CASSLEASGSYEQYF	TGTGCCAGCAGCTTAGAAGCTAGCGGGTCCTACGAGCAGTACTTC
TRBV7-2	.	TRBJ2-3	few	CASSYSQGDHSDTQYF	TGTGCCAGCAGCTACTCACAGGGTGACCACTCCGATACGCAGTATTTT
TRBV15	.	TRBJ2-7	few	CATSRTGTYEQYF	TGTGCCACCAGCAGAACAGGGACCTACGAGCAGTACTTC
TRBV12-3/TRBV12-4	.	TRBJ2-6	few	CASSSDGTYLNNVLTF	TGTGCCAGCAGTTCCGACGGGACGTACCTTAACAACGTCCTGACTTTC
TRBV7-2	.	TRBJ2-1	.	CASSLGLAHYNEQFF	TGTGCCAGCAGCTTAGGGCTAGCGCACTACAATGAGCAGTTCTTC
TRBV12-3/TRBV12-4	.	TRBJ2-7	.	CASSLDRNEQYF	TGTGCCAGCAGTTTAGATAGAAACGAGCAGTACTTC
TRBV9	.	TRBJ2-1	.	CASSKVSGSEQFF	TGTGCCAGCAGCAAGGTGTCGGGCAGTGAGCAGTTCTTC
TRBV29-1	TRBD2	TRBJ2-1	.	CSVRRSGTLNEQFF	TGCAGCGTTCGTCGTAGCGGGACCCTCAATGAGCAGTTCTTC
TRBV5-1	TRBD2	TRBJ2-2	.	CASSRSTSGRPTGELFF	TGCGCCAGCAGCCGATCGACTAGCGGGAGGCCCACCGGGGAGCTGTTTTTT
TRBV12-3/TRBV12-4	TRBD2	TRBJ2-3	few	CASSFGGRDTQYF	TGTGCCAGCAGTTTTGGCGGGAGAGATACGCAGTATTTT
TRBV3-1	.	TRBJ2-7	few	CASSRGGEGEQYF	TGTGCCAGCAGCCGAGGAGGGGAAGGGGAGCAGTACTTC
TRBV21-1	.	TRBJ2-7	few	CVSSKADRGRQDEQYF	TGTGTCAGCAGCAAAGCTGACAGGGGGCGCCAGGATGAGCAGTACTTC